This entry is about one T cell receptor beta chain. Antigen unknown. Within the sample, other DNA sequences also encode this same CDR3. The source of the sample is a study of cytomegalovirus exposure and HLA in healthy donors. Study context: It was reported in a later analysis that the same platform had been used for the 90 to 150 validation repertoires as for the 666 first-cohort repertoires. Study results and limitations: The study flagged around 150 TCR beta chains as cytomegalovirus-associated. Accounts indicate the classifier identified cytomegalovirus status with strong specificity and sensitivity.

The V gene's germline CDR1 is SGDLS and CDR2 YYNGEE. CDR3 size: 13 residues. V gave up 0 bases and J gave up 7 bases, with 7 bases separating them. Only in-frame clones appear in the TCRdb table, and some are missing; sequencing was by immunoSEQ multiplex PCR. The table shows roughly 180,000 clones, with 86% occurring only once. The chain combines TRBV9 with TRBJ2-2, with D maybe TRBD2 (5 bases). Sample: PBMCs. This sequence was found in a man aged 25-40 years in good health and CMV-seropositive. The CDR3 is CASSVVEGGELFF. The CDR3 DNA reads TGTGCCAGCAGCGTAGTTGAGGGCGGGGAGCTGTTTTTT.